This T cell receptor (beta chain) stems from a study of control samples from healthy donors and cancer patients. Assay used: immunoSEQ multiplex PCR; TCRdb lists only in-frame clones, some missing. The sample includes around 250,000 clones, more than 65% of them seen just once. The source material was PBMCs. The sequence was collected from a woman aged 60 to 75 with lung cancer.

CDR3 bases: TGTGCCAGCAGTACAAACACGTTCAATCAGCCCCAGCATTTT. As protein: CASSTNTFNQPQHF. The chain carries TRBV28 and TRBJ1-5, with D unresolved. The CDR3 runs 14 residues. The germline CDR1 and CDR2 sequences are MDHEN and SYDVKM. The germline V and J ends were trimmed by 5 bases and 3 bases, with 11 bases remaining between them.